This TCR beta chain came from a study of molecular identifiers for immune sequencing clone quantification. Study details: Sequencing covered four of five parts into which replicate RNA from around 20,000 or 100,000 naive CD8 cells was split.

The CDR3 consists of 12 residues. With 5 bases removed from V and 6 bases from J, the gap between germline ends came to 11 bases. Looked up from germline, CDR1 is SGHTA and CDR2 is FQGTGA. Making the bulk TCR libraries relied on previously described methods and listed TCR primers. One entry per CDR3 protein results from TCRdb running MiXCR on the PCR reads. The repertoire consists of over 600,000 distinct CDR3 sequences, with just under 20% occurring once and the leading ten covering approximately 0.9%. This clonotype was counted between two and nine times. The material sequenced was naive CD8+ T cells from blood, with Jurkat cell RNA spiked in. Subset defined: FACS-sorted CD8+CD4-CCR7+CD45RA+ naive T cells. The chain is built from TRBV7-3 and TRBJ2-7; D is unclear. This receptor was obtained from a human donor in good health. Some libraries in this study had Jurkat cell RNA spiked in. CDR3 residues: CASSRPGAEQYF. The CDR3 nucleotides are TGTGCCAGCAGCCGACCTGGTGCCGAGCAGTACTTC.